The present T cell receptor (beta chain) was sequenced within a study of T cells after yellow fever vaccination. For the study at large: SMART-Seq v4 Ultra Low Input prepared libraries from low-cell fractions. General observations from the study: Abundant clonotypes from the bulk population could have been carried over as contaminants into FACS-sorted repertoires.

At least ten counts were recorded for this clonotype. What it binds is not known. A universal primer site and UMIs were added as TCR cDNA was made by 5'RACE template switching. TCRdb re-derived calls from the 5' RACE reads in MiXCR, one entry per CDR3 protein. The data show approximately 330,000 distinct CDR3 sequences, about 4% seen once. V shed 4 bases and J shed 4 bases, with 14 bases lying between them. Germline lookup yields CDR1 MNHEY and CDR2 SVGAGI. The CDR3 is made up of 15 amino acids. This chain links TRBV6-5 with TRBJ2-1; a weak D match, TRBD2 (5 bases). The source is a man aged 18-30 years who received the YFV17D yellow fever vaccine. Material: PBMCs, obtained 5 days after the yellow fever booster vaccination. CDR3 region: CASSLPGFSYNEQFF. The DNA for the CDR3 is TGTGCCAGCAGTTTGCCGGGGTTCTCGTACAATGAGCAGTTCTTC.